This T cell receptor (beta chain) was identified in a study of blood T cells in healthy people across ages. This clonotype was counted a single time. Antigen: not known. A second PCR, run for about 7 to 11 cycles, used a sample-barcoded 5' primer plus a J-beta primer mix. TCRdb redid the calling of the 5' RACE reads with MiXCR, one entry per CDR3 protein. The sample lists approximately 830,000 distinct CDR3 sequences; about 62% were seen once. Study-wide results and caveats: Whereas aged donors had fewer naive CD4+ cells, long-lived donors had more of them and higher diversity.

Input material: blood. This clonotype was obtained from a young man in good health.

The CDR3 sequence: CASSLQRGTESYNEQFF. In nucleotides, the CDR3 is TGTGCCAGCAGTCTACAAAGGGGGACGGAGTCCTACAATGAGCAGTTCTTC. The V and J genes are TRBV6-6 and TRBJ2-1, with D perhaps TRBD1 (6 bases). Trimming removed 5 bases at V and 1 base at J, with 18 bases between. The CDR3 is 17 residues long. Germline loops: CDR1 MNHNY, CDR2 SVGAGI (reference sequence).